This TCR beta chain was retrieved from a study of T-cell reconstitution after alpha-beta-depleted transplantation in children. This clonotype has a count of ten or more. V trimming: 6 bases; J trimming: 3 bases; junction bases outside the gene matches: 10. Germline loops: CDR1 DFQATT, CDR2 SNEGSKA (reference sequence). The CDR3 covers 14 residues. A TCRbeta library incorporating unique molecular identifiers was prepared. Each CDR3 protein is one row after TCRdb ran MiXCR on the PCR reads. The data hold roughly 670,000 distinct CDR3 sequences, with about an eighth observed a single time. This clonotype was obtained from a girl aged 2 to 10 with congenital amegakaryocytic thrombocytopenia, due to receive a stem cell transplant. The gene calls are TRBV20-1 and TRBJ2-7, with 8 bases fitting TRBD2. The material sequenced was PBMCs, taken before TCRalphabeta/CD19-depleted stem cell transplant. The CDR3 DNA reads as TGCAGTGCGGAAACTAGCGGAGACTACTACGAGCAGTACTTC. Translating gives CSAETSGDYYEQYF.